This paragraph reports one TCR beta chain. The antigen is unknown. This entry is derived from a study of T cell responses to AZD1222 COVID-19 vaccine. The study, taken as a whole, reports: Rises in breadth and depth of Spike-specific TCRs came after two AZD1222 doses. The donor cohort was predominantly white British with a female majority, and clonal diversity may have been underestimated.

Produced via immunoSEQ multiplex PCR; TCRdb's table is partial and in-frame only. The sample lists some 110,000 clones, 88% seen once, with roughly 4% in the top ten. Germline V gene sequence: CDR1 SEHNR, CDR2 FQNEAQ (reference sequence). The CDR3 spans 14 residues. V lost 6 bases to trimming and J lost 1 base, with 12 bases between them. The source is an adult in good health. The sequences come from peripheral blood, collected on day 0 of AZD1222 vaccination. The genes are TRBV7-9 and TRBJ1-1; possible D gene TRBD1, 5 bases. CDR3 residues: CASRTGTQNTEAFF. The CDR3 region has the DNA TGTGCCAGCAGAACCGGGACGCAGAACACTGAAGCTTTCTTT.